Listed here are 6 T cell receptor beta chains from one sample, sequenced in a study of blood T cell repertoires in COVID-19. This table comes from immunoSEQ multiplex PCR, and its TCRdb copy is limited to in-frame clones, with some not included. The sample holds about 170,000 clones; 70% to 80% are singletons and the top ten take around 20%. The sequencing sample was made of PBMCs or T cells enriched from blood (not recorded which). These TCRs come from an older woman in a cohort exposed to, infected with or recovered from COVID-19 (not recorded which).

The chain recombines TRBV18 with TRBJ2-2; 7 nucleotides agree with TRBD1. This CDR3 has 16 amino acids. Germline lookup yields CDR1 KGHSH and CDR2 LQKENI. J gave up 1 base and V 2 bases, and 4 bases lay outside the gene matches. DNA for the CDR3: TGTGCCAGCTCACCAGGGGGACAGCTGAACACCGGGGAGCTGTTTTTT. Encoded protein: CASSPGGQLNTGELFF. Complete variable domain (other parts from reference TRBV18 and TRBJ2-2): NAGVMQNPRHLVRRRGQEARLRCSPMKGHSHVYWYRQLPEEGLKFMVYLQKENIIDESGMPKERFSAEFPKEGPSILRIQQVVRGDSAAYFCASSPGGQLNTGELFFGEGSRLTVL.

CDR3 region: CASSWGQGNEQFF. CDR3 in DNA: TGTGCCAGCAGCTGGGGACAGGGGAATGAGCAGTTCTTC. The J gene is TRBJ2-1, the V gene TRBV7-2; 10 positions match TRBD1. The CDR3 is made up of 13 amino acids. Germline V CDR1 and CDR2: SGHTA, FQGNSA. V dropped 4 bases and J dropped 7; count of bases not matched to a gene: 1.

The gene calls are TRBV28 and TRBJ2-7; D is possibly TRBD1 (5 bases). Germline CDR1 reads MDHEN; CDR2 reads SYDVKM. V gave up 1 base and J gave up 3 bases, with 13 bases separating them. The CDR3 sequence is 15 residues long. This chain's CDR3 is CASSLSQTAYYEQYF. CDR3 sequence (DNA): TGTGCCAGCAGTTTATCCCAGACAGCCTACTACGAGCAGTACTTC.

This clone appeared a few times. The chain is built from TRBV5-1 and TRBJ2-6; TRBD1 is a possible D gene (5 bases). In germline, CDR1 is SGHRS, CDR2 YFSETQ. This CDR3 comprises 16 residues. V shed 2 bases and J shed 0 bases, with 9 bases lying between them. The CDR3 region is CASSFSTDSGANVLTF. CDR3 nucleotide sequence: TGCGCCAGCAGCTTCTCGACAGACTCTGGGGCCAACGTCCTGACTTTC. Full variable domain (missing parts from reference TRBV5-1 and TRBJ2-6): KAGVTQTPRYLIKTRGQQVTLSCSPISGHRSVSWYQQTPGQGLQFLFEYFSETQRNKGNFPGRFSGRQFSNSRSEMNVSTLELGDSALYLCASSFSTDSGANVLTFGAGSRLTVL.

This chain connects TRBV28 to TRBJ1-5; no clear D. Germline-derived CDR1 and CDR2 are MDHEN and SYDVKM. The CDR3 contains 13 residues. The V end was cut by 9 bases, the J end by 0 bases, with 9 bases between. This chain's CDR3 is CASRRDSNQPQHF. In nucleotides, the CDR3 is TGTGCCAGTCGGCGGGATAGCAATCAGCCCCAGCATTTT.

This clone was seen many times. The chain carries TRBV11-3 and TRBJ1-6; D gene unclear. This CDR3 contains 13 residues. The ends were cut back, 2 bases at V and 5 bases at J, with 4 bases in the middle. CDR1 is SGHNT, CDR2 YENEEA, per germline. CDR3 nucleotides: TGTGCCAGCAGCTTAACTAATAATTCACCCCTCCACTTT. Its protein product is CASSLTNNSPLHF.